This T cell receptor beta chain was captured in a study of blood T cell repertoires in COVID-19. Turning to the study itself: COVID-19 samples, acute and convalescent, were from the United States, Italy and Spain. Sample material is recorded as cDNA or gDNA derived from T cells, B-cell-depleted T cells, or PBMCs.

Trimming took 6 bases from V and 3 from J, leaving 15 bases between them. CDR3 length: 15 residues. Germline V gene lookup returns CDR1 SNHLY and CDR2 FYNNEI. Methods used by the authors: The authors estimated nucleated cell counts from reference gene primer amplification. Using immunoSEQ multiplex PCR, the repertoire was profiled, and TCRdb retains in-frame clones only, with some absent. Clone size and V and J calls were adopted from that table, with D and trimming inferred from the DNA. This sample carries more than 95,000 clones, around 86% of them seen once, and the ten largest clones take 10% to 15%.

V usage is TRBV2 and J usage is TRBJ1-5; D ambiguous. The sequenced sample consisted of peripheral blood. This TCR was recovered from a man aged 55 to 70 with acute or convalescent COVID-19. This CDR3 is CASSSTRANNQPQHF. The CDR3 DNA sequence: TGTGCCAGCAGCTCAACGAGGGCGAACAATCAGCCCCAGCATTTT.